This is a list of T cell receptor beta chains from one sample in a study of cytomegalovirus exposure and HLA in healthy donors. The method was immunoSEQ multiplex PCR; TCRdb's version includes in-frame clones alone and lacks a portion of them. The sample lists fewer than 200,000 clones; about four fifths were seen once. Sequencing was performed on PBMCs. Receptor source: a woman between 18 and 29 years old in good health and CMV-seropositive. The CDR3 runs from the conserved cysteine through the conserved F or W. A D gene is named only where the DNA matches it firmly. Size tells how often a clone was seen (once, few, many) or the class of an expanded clone, and some rows leave it out.

J gene,V gene,clone size,CDR3 length,D gene,CDR3 protein,CDR3 DNA
TRBJ2-7,TRBV27,.,13,.,CASSWRVGVEQYF,TGTGCCAGCAGTTGGCGAGTTGGAGTCGAGCAGTACTTC
TRBJ1-4,TRBV5-6,few,14,.,CASSADGRGEKLFF,TGTGCCAGCAGCGCCGACGGTAGGGGTGAAAAACTGTTTTTT
TRBJ2-5,TRBV5-4,.,16,TRBD2,CASSSGLAGREETQYF,TGTGCCAGCAGCTCGGGACTAGCGGGGAGAGAAGAGACCCAGTACTTC
TRBJ2-3,TRBV19,.,19,TRBD2,CASSSPGLAGGRSTDTQYF,TGTGCCAGTAGCAGCCCGGGACTAGCGGGGGGGCGAAGCACAGATACGCAGTATTTT
TRBJ2-2,TRBV4-1,.,17,TRBD2,CASSQDLGAGYTGELFF,TGCGCCAGCAGCCAAGATCTTGGAGCGGGGTACACCGGGGAGCTGTTTTTT
TRBJ2-1,TRBV5-1,.,14,TRBD1,CASSAWTGYNEQFF,TGCGCCAGCAGCGCCTGGACAGGATACAATGAGCAGTTCTTC
TRBJ2-3,TRBV11-2,once,16,TRBD1,CASSINRGAPTDTQYF,TGTGCCAGCAGCATCAACAGGGGCGCCCCCACAGATACGCAGTATTTT
TRBJ1-1,TRBV28,.,17,.,CASSLGGGGAGMTEAFF,TGTGCCAGCAGTTTAGGGGGAGGGGGGGCCGGGATGACTGAAGCTTTCTTT
TRBJ2-2,TRBV19,.,14,.,CASSKEGEVRELFF,TGTGCCAGTAGTAAGGAAGGGGAAGTCCGGGAGCTGTTTTTT
TRBJ2-5,TRBV2,few,13,TRBD2,CASPGTSLETQYF,TGTGCCAGCCCCGGGACTAGCTTAGAGACCCAGTACTTC
TRBJ2-5,TRBV6-5,.,16,TRBD2,CASSYSSRLAGETQYF,TGTGCCAGCAGTTACTCGAGTAGGCTAGCGGGGGAGACCCAGTACTTC
TRBJ1-6,TRBV5-1,.,16,.,CASSLAEGRRNSPLHF,TGCGCCAGCAGCTTGGCCGAGGGCAGGAGGAATTCACCCCTCCACTTT
TRBJ2-3,TRBV6-5,.,14,TRBD1,CASSDRVGADTQYF,TGTGCCAGCAGCGACAGGGTAGGGGCAGATACGCAGTATTTT
TRBJ1-6,TRBV4-3,once,16,TRBD1,CASSQDRGRGVSPLHF,TGCGCCAGCAGCCAAGATAGGGGCAGGGGGGTTTCACCCCTCCACTTT
TRBJ2-2,TRBV28,.,16,TRBD2,CASSGIAGGRSGELFF,TGTGCCAGCAGTGGAATAGCGGGGGGCCGTTCCGGGGAGCTGTTTTTT
TRBJ2-5,TRBV19,.,14,TRBD2,CASSRGGYQETQYF,TGTGCCAGTAGTCGCGGGGGTTACCAAGAGACCCAGTACTTC